Following are 30 T cell receptor beta chains from one sample sequenced in a study of blood T cell repertoires in COVID-19. Produced via immunoSEQ multiplex PCR; TCRdb's table is partial and in-frame only. In the table there are about 280,000 clones, approximately 85% of which are singletons. The sample comprised peripheral blood. The receptors shown here come from a man aged 45-65 years with active or convalescent COVID-19.

The chain carries TRBV5-1 and TRBJ2-6, with 7 positions matching TRBD1. Unmatched junction bases numbered 11, after V lost 4 bases and J lost 1 base. The germline V gene has CDR1 SGHRS and CDR2 YFSETQ. The CDR3 length is 18 residues. The CDR3 region has the DNA TGCGCCAGCAGCAGAACCGGGACAGCAGGGTCTGGGGCCAACGTCCTGACTTTC. Translated: CASSRTGTAGSGANVLTF.

The chain has TRBV9 and TRBJ1-3; D may be TRBD1 (6 bases). Germline lookup yields CDR1 SGDLS and CDR2 YYNGEE. Trimming stripped 4 bases from V and 0 bases from J, with 11 bases between. The CDR3 extends over 15 amino acids. The DNA of the CDR3 is TGTGCCAGCAGCCGACAGGCAATCTCTGGAAACACCATATATTTT. Its protein product is CASSRQAISGNTIYF.

The chain is built from TRBV18 and TRBJ2-7, with 8 bases matching TRBD1. CDR1 KGHSH and CDR2 LQKENI come from the germline V gene. The ends lost 3 bases at V and 2 bases at J; junction bases unmatched: 9. The CDR3 consists of 16 residues. This CDR3 is CASSPPTGTGAYEQYF. In DNA form, the CDR3 reads TGTGCCAGCTCACCCCCAACCGGGACAGGAGCCTACGAGCAGTACTTC.

V and J are TRBV28 and TRBJ2-7; TRBD1 matches at 11 bases. V lost 8 bases, J lost 0 bases, and 9 bases stayed unmatched. The CDR3 spans 16 residues. Germline V gene lookup returns CDR1 MDHEN and CDR2 SYDVKM. The CDR3 region is CASQRNGQGASYEQYF. CDR3 nucleotide sequence: TGTGCCAGCCAAAGAAACGGACAGGGGGCCTCCTACGAGCAGTACTTC.

This clone was observed a few times. The gene calls are TRBV6-5 and TRBJ1-5, with D tentatively TRBD1 (6 bases). The CDR3 consists of 13 residues. From germline, CDR1 is MNHEY and CDR2 SVGAGI. V shed 7 bases and J shed 7 bases, with 14 bases lying between them. The CDR3 region is CASTLGAGQPQHF. Written as DNA, the CDR3 is TGTGCCAGCACTCTGGGGGCAGGACAGCCCCAGCATTTT.

The rearrangement links TRBV5-6 to TRBJ2-7, with 15 bases fitting TRBD2. Germline loops: CDR1 SGHDT, CDR2 YYEEEE. V lost 3 bases, J lost 3 bases, and 7 bases stayed unmatched. CDR3 length equals 17 residues. This CDR3 is CASSYQPGLAGGYEQYF. The CDR3 region has the DNA TGTGCCAGCAGCTATCAACCGGGACTAGCGGGAGGCTACGAGCAGTACTTC.

This chain's CDR3 is CASSLVVTAYGYTF. CDR3 nucleotide sequence: TGTGCCAGCAGCTTAGTAGTGACAGCTTATGGCTACACCTTC. V usage is TRBV7-2 and J usage is TRBJ1-2, with D perhaps matching TRBD1 (5 bases). The CDR3 sequence is 14 residues long. V gave up 1 base and J gave up 5 bases, with 11 bases separating them. Germline V gene lookup returns CDR1 SGHTA and CDR2 FQGNSA.

The chain joins TRBV6-6 to TRBJ2-6; 7 bases agree with TRBD1. The V and J ends lost 0 bases and 7 bases, in that order; junction bases with no gene match: 3. The CDR3 length is 15 residues. Germline CDR1 MNHNY, CDR2 SVGAGI (reference sequence). As DNA, the CDR3 is TGTGCCAGCAGTTACTCGACAGGGAAAGCCAACGTCCTGACTTTC. Its translation is CASSYSTGKANVLTF.

This clone turned up a few times. The rearrangement joins TRBV6-5 to TRBJ1-2; D is possibly TRBD1 (6 bases). Germline CDR1 and CDR2: MNHEY and SVGAGI. The CDR3 extends over 14 amino acids. Trimming shortened V by 3 bases and J by 2 bases, and 10 bases separated the two germline ends. In DNA, the CDR3 is TGTGCCAGCAGTTATGACAGGCGAAACTATGGCTACACCTTC. This translates into CASSYDRRNYGYTF.

The rearrangement joins TRBV27 to TRBJ1-3, with D unclear. The CDR3 consists of 13 residues. Germline V lookup: CDR1 MNHEY, CDR2 SMNVEV (reference sequence). V lost 9 bases and J 2 bases, leaving 11 bases between the germline ends. CDR3 residues: CASSQATGNTIYF. CDR3 DNA sequence: TGTGCCAGTAGTCAGGCCACTGGAAACACCATATATTTT.

This clone has only one observation. The rearrangement joins TRBV18 to TRBJ2-7; TRBD1 matches at 11 bases. The CDR3 spans 15 residues. Germline V gene lookup returns CDR1 KGHSH and CDR2 LQKENI. The V segment lost 2 bases and the J segment 2 bases; nucleotides outside the gene matches: 2. CDR3 sequence (DNA): TGTGCCAGCTCACCAAGGACAGGGGGCCCCTACGAGCAGTACTTC. The encoded protein is CASSPRTGGPYEQYF. Drawing the rest from reference TRBV18 and TRBJ2-7, the complete variable domain is NAGVMQNPRHLVRRRGQEARLRCSPMKGHSHVYWYRQLPEEGLKFMVYLQKENIIDESGMPKERFSAEFPKEGPSILRIQQVVRGDSAAYFCASSPRTGGPYEQYFGPGTRLTVT.

Only one count was recorded for this clone. The V gene is TRBV2, the J gene TRBJ1-4; D unresolved. The CDR3 extends over 14 amino acids. V gave up 3 bases and J gave up 8 bases, with 13 bases separating them. Per the germline V gene, CDR1 is SNHLY and CDR2 is FYNNEI. The DNA of the CDR3 is TGTGCCAGCAGTGAGGGAGGTGTCGGGGAAAAACTGTTTTTT. Translation gives CASSEGGVGEKLFF.

The chain carries TRBV3-1 (or the pseudogene TRBV3-2) and TRBJ1-6; D unclear. Trimming stripped 2 bases from V and 9 bases from J, with 8 bases between. Germline loops: CDR1 LGHDT, CDR2 YNNKEL (reference sequence). There are 13 residues in the CDR3. The CDR3 loop reads CASSQTPGSPLHF. CDR3 nucleotide sequence: TGTGCCAGCAGCCAAACCCCCGGTTCACCCCTCCACTTT.

This clone appeared a single time. The chain has TRBV28 and TRBJ1-1; tentatively, D is TRBD1 (6 bases). The germline gives CDR1 MDHEN, CDR2 SYDVKM. The CDR3 sequence is 12 residues long. V was clipped by 8 bases and J by 11 bases, with 18 bases between them. The CDR3 reads CASSLGAPGAFF. CDR3 nucleotides: TGTGCCAGCTCTTTGGGGGCCCCCGGTGCTTTCTTT.

The gene calls are TRBV5-1 and TRBJ2-3; D gene unclear. The length of the CDR3 is 14 residues. Germline V gene data show CDR1 as SGHRS and CDR2 as YFSETQ. The germline V and J ends were trimmed by 1 base and 2 bases, with 8 bases remaining between them. CDR3 sequence: CASSLLYSTDTQYF. DNA of the CDR3: TGCGCCAGCAGCTTGCTCTACTCCACAGATACGCAGTATTTT.

This clone was counted a single time. The chain links TRBV5-8 to TRBJ1-5; D is perhaps TRBD1 (6 bases). The V gene's germline CDR1 is SGHTS and CDR2 YDEGEE. The CDR3 consists of 13 residues. V was trimmed by 0 bases and J by 5 bases, leaving 6 bases between them. The chain's CDR3 is CASSLDRDQPQHF. Here the CDR3 DNA reads TGTGCCAGCAGCTTGGACAGGGATCAGCCCCAGCATTTT.

The V gene is TRBV14, the J gene TRBJ2-6; D remains ambiguous. V was pared by 0 bases and J by 0 bases, with 6 bases between. Per the germline V gene, CDR1 is SGHDN and CDR2 is FVKESK. The CDR3 has 16 amino acids. Written as DNA, the CDR3 is TGTGCCAGCAGCCAAGATTACGGCTCTGGGGCCAACGTCCTGACTTTC. Amino acid sequence: CASSQDYGSGANVLTF.

This clone was counted a single time. The chain carries TRBV29-1 and TRBJ1-1; D is possibly TRBD1 (6 bases). The CDR3 sequence is 14 residues long. Trimming stripped 2 bases from V and 1 base from J, with 11 bases between. Germline loops: CDR1 SQVTM, CDR2 ANQGSEA. CDR3 sequence reads: CSVERGTTNTEAFF. Here the CDR3 DNA reads TGCAGCGTTGAAAGGGGGACAACGAACACTGAAGCTTTCTTT.

V usage is TRBV7-9 and J usage is TRBJ1-2, with 11 bases identical to TRBD1. Germline-derived CDR1 and CDR2 are SEHNR and FQNEAQ (reference sequence). The CDR3 consists of 17 residues. Unmatched junction bases numbered 9, after V lost 4 bases and J lost 2 bases. The CDR3 nucleotides read TGTGCCAGCAGCTCCAAGGGGACAGGGGGTATCAACTATGGCTACACCTTC. This translates into CASSSKGTGGINYGYTF.

The chain joins TRBV10-3 to TRBJ1-2; D is perhaps TRBD1 (5 bases). Per the germline V gene, CDR1 is ENHRY and CDR2 is SYGVKD. V was clipped by 3 bases and J by 4 bases, with 15 bases between them. The CDR3 contains 15 residues. The CDR3 DNA sequence: TGTGCCATCAGTGAAACACCGACAGTTATCTATGGCTACACCTTC. It encodes CAISETPTVIYGYTF.

This rearrangement joins TRBV7-2 to TRBJ2-5; 7 bases match TRBD2. The CDR3 runs to 14 residues. Germline V gene data show CDR1 as SGHTA and CDR2 as FQGNSA. The trim removed 5 bases at V and 5 bases at J, leaving 8 bases unmatched. In DNA form, the CDR3 reads TGTGCCAGCAGCCCCCAAGCGGGATTGGAGACCCAGTACTTC. Amino acid sequence: CASSPQAGLETQYF.

The rearrangement joins TRBV5-1 to TRBJ2-3; D possibly corresponds to TRBD2 (5 bases). From germline, CDR1 is SGHRS and CDR2 YFSETQ. Trimming shortened V by 1 base and J by 1 base, and 13 bases separated the two germline ends. This CDR3 has 16 residues. CDR3 sequence: CASSLSLAARTDTQYF. The CDR3 nucleotides are TGCGCCAGCAGCTTGTCCCTAGCAGCTCGCACAGATACGCAGTATTTT.

This clone was detected only a few times. The V gene is TRBV28, the J gene TRBJ1-5; D remains unclear. Per the germline V gene, CDR1 is MDHEN and CDR2 is SYDVKM. The length of the CDR3 is 16 residues. Deletions cut 6 bases from V and 0 bases from J, with 15 bases between. CDR3 coding DNA: TGTGCCAGCAGGGGGAGGGAGGTCTATAGCAATCAGCCCCAGCATTTT. Amino acids: CASRGREVYSNQPQHF.

V usage is TRBV15 and J usage is TRBJ2-2; possible D gene TRBD2, 5 bases. CDR1 LNHNV and CDR2 YYDKDF come from the germline V gene (reference sequence). Between the trimmed V and J ends, which lost 1 base and 3 bases, there was a span of 18 bases. The CDR3 is made up of 18 amino acids. CDR3 protein: CATSRGVTKRYYTGELFF. The CDR3 nucleotides read TGTGCCACCAGCAGAGGGGTCACTAAGCGGTACTACACCGGGGAGCTGTTTTTT.

The rearrangement joins TRBV27 to TRBJ2-7; the match to TRBD2 covers 9 bases. The CDR3 is made up of 14 amino acids. Trimming took 2 bases from V and 4 from J; bases not matched to a gene: 3. Germline assignment: CDR1 MNHEY and CDR2 SMNVEV (reference sequence). The CDR3 sequence is CASSLLAGTYEQYF. CDR3 sequence (DNA): TGTGCCAGCAGTTTACTAGCGGGGACTTACGAGCAGTACTTC.

The genes are TRBV29-1 and TRBJ1-1, with D perhaps matching TRBD1 (5 bases). The germline V and J ends were trimmed by 3 bases and 1 base, with 12 bases remaining between them. CDR1 is SQVTM and CDR2 is ANQGSEA in the germline V gene. This CDR3 has 14 residues. In DNA form, the CDR3 reads TGCAGCGTTGAGGTTCGCCAGGGGAACACTGAAGCTTTCTTT. This gives the protein CSVEVRQGNTEAFF.

The rearrangement joins TRBV5-1 to TRBJ2-1; D is possibly TRBD1 (6 bases). The ends were cut back, 7 bases at V and 5 bases at J, with 16 bases in the middle. The V gene's germline CDR1 is SGHRS and CDR2 YFSETQ. This CDR3 has 14 amino acids. The chain's CDR3 is CASRTASANNEQFF. In DNA, the CDR3 is TGCGCCAGCCGGACAGCAAGCGCGAACAATGAGCAGTTCTTC.

The chain combines TRBV29-1 with TRBJ2-2; D not certain. Germline values: CDR1 SQVTM, CDR2 ANQGSEA. The germline V and J ends were trimmed by 0 bases and 5 bases, with 13 bases remaining between them. The CDR3 is made up of 15 amino acids. CDR3 amino acids: CSVEEGLQNTGELFF. The CDR3 coding sequence is TGCAGCGTTGAAGAGGGCCTTCAAAATACCGGGGAGCTGTTTTTT.

The chain couples TRBV7-9 to TRBJ2-1; a weak D match, TRBD1 (5 bases). CDR3 length equals 15 residues. V lost 3 bases and J 4 bases, leaving 13 bases between the germline ends. Germline V lookup: CDR1 SEHNR, CDR2 FQNEAQ (reference sequence). The chain's CDR3 is CASSLAGQGYNEQFF. The CDR3 coding sequence is TGTGCCAGCAGCTTGGCCGGGCAGGGTTACAATGAGCAGTTCTTC.

The chain couples TRBV7-2 to TRBJ1-1; D remains unclear. V lost 3 bases and J lost 10, with 15 bases in between. This CDR3 contains 13 residues. Germline V gene lookup returns CDR1 SGHTA and CDR2 FQGNSA. The CDR3 spells CASSLAVVNGAFF. DNA of the CDR3: TGTGCCAGCAGCTTGGCCGTCGTCAATGGAGCTTTCTTT.